Reported below is one T cell receptor beta chain. No antigen is known for it. Per-base qualities were not stored, and no clone one base away is much larger. One collaborating source in Seattle enrolled patients while the patients were actively infected and followed the patients over time throughout the course of disease. Each collaborating institution followed its own protocols to collect whole blood in K2EDTA tubes. For TCRbeta analysis, collaborators shipped samples in one of three forms: frozen whole blood, isolated PBMCs, or DNA extracted from either of those sample types. This record belongs to a study of blood T cell repertoires in COVID-19 (dated by TCRdb to about 2020). About the study as a whole: Samples covering the acute and convalescent phases of COVID-19 were provided by collaborators in the United States, Italy and Spain. Where available, HLA class I and class II types were taken from metadata supplied by the sample provider and were not determined by assay-based typing. The dataset comprised deeply sampled blood TCRbeta repertoires from subjects exposed to, actively infected with, or recovered from COVID-19. The prospective study material was composed of cDNA or gDNA derived from T cells, B-cell-depleted T cells, or PBMCs. The repertoires were released in a freely available public database intended as a resource for research on the immune response to SARS-CoV-2. The sample metadata nearly always contained a de-identified subject ID, COVID-19 status, age in years and sex. Samples were obtained from the ongoing ImmuneRACE study (first 160 participants) and from approximately 1,200 subjects provided by 6 global collaborators. Overall results and qualifications from the work: The amount of clinical and demographic metadata varied by source and participant and was provided uncurated.

TCRbeta CDR3 regions were amplified from genomic DNA using the immunoSEQ Assay, a bias-controlled multiplex PCR. In the paper's pipeline: Nucleated cell counts per sample were estimated from amplification of reference gene primers within the assay. To quantify the absolute abundance of each unique TCRbeta CDR3 rearrangement, sequence reads were collapsed and filtered. For each sample, productive Simpson clonality was calculated by taking the square root of Simpson's diversity index across productive rearrangements. This is the immuneACCESS table as TCRdb keeps it, with only in-frame sequences that have V and J called. A part of the clones is gone; compared with another copy, unresolved V genes explain less than half, and the rest is unexplained. D and trimming come from the DNA, and the V and J calls and clone size come from that table. This sample holds some 180,000 clones; 81% were observed only once. The ten largest clones represent around 12% of the sample.

V and J are trimmed by 0 bases and 6 bases, and the gene matches miss 7 bases of the junction. Looking up the germline V gene yields CDR1 SGHVS and CDR2 FQNEAQ. The cysteine opens and the phenylalanine closes a CDR3 of 15 amino acids. CDR3 DNA is the only sequence kept; it has 45 bases, read in frame from the first base. The rearrangement combines TRBV7-8 with TRBJ2-7, with 8 central nucleotides matching TRBD2. The sample was peripheral blood. This receptor was obtained from a woman of 80 years or more with COVID-19, enrolled during active disease. The DNA is as follows: TGTGCCAGCAGCTTAGCCGGGACTAGTACATCCGAGCAGTACTTC. Its protein product is CASSLAGTSTSEQYF.